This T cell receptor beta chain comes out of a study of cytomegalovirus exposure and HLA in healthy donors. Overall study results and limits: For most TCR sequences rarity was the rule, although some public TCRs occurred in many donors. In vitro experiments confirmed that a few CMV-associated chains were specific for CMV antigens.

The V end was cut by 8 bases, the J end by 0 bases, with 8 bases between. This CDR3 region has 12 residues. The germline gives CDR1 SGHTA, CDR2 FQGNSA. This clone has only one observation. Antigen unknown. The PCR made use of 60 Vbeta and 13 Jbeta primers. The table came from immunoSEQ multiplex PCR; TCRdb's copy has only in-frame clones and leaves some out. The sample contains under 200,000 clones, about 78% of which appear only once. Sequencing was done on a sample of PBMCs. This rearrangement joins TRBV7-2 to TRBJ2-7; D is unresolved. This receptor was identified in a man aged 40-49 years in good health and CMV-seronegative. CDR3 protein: CASAGNSYEQYF. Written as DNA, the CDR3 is TGTGCCAGCGCAGGCAACTCCTACGAGCAGTACTTC.